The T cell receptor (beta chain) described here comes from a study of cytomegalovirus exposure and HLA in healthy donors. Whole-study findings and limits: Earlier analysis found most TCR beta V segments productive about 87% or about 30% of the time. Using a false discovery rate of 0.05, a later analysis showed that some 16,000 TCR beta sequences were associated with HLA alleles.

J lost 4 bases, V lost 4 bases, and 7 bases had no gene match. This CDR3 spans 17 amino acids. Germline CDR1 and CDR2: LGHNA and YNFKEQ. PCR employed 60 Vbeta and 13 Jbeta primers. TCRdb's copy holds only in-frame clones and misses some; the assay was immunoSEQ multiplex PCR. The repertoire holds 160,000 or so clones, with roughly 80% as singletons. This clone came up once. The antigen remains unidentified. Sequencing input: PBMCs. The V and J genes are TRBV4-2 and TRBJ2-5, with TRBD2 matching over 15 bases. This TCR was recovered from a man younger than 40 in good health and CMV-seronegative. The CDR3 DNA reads TGTGCCAGCAGCCCGGGACTAGCGGGAGGAGATCGAGAGACCCAGTACTTC. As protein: CASSPGLAGGDRETQYF.